These 28 T cell receptor beta chains originate from one sample sequenced in a study of identical twins. TCRdb processed the 5' RACE reads anew with MiXCR; each CDR3 protein has one entry. The sample consists of just over 500,000 distinct CDR3 sequences, about 20% of them appearing once. These same records also appear under a second study, on T cells expressing NK-cell markers.

The sample was CD4+ T cells sorted from blood. These receptors all stem from a woman between 18 and 29 years old in good health.

The chain couples TRBV6-1 to TRBJ2-5; 11 nucleotides line up with TRBD2. J was trimmed by 3 bases and V by 6 bases; bases with no gene match: 6. Germline CDR1 is MNHNS and CDR2 is SASEGT. The CDR3 has 15 residues. The CDR3 coding sequence is TGTGCCAGCAGCCGCCCGGGACTAGCGGAAGAGACCCAGTACTTC. This translates into CASSRPGLAEETQYF.

V and J are TRBV12-3 or TRBV12-4 and TRBJ1-6, with TRBD1 identical over 7 bases. Trimming cost V 6 bases and J 6 bases; bases outside gene matches: 8. This CDR3 spans 15 amino acids. Here the CDR3 reads CASSLRTGINSPLHF. The CDR3 coding sequence is TGTGCCAGCAGCCTCCGGACAGGCATTAATTCACCCCTCCACTTT.

This clonotype occurred many times. The chain employs TRBV12-3 or TRBV12-4 and TRBJ2-1; 11 bases are a match to TRBD2. The CDR3 spans 17 residues. The ends lost 3 bases at V and 4 bases at J; junction bases unmatched: 8. In nucleotides, the CDR3 is TGTGCCAGCAGTTTTACCCTAGCGGGGGGCCCATACAATGAGCAGTTCTTC. This codes for CASSFTLAGGPYNEQFF.

The table lists this clonotype with a few counts. This chain links TRBV6-2 or TRBV6-3 with TRBJ2-1, with a weak D call TRBD2 (6 bases). The CDR3 has 14 residues. Trimming cost V 5 bases and J 5 bases, with 13 bases left between them. CDR1 and CDR2 from the germline V gene are MNHEY and SVGEGT. The CDR3 bases are TGTGCCAGCAGTGGCGGGCTAGCGAACAATGAGCAGTTCTTC. Protein: CASSGGLANNEQFF.

The genes are TRBV14 and TRBJ2-7; the D gene is possibly TRBD2 (7 bases). V gave up 1 base and J gave up 0 bases, with 13 bases separating them. Germline CDR1 SGHDN, CDR2 FVKESK. The CDR3 runs 16 residues. In nucleotides, the CDR3 is TGTGCCAGCAGCCAAGCGGGGCGGGGGCCCTCCTACGAGCAGTACTTC. Translated: CASSQAGRGPSYEQYF.

This clonotype has more than one count but fewer than ten. The chain employs TRBV20-1 and TRBJ2-5; 7 bases align to TRBD1. The CDR3 sequence is 13 residues long. Germline CDR1 and CDR2: DFQATT and SNEGSKA (reference sequence). The ends lost 6 bases at V and 5 bases at J; junction bases unmatched: 9. CDR3 region: CSAVDRVVETQYF. CDR3 bases: TGCAGTGCAGTCGACAGGGTGGTTGAGACCCAGTACTTC.

The chain joins TRBV11-3 to TRBJ1-2; no firm D call. Germline lookup yields CDR1 SGHNT and CDR2 YENEEA. The CDR3 is made up of 13 amino acids. With 4 bases removed from V and 3 bases from J, the gap between germline ends came to 9 bases. The DNA of the CDR3 is TGTGCCAGCAGCTCCGGACTAGACTATGGCTACACCTTC. The encoded protein is CASSSGLDYGYTF.

The chain carries TRBV15 and TRBJ2-3; 10 bases are shared with TRBD2. Germline trimming cut 4 bases from V and 1 base from J; bases unmatched to any gene: 2. Germline V gene sequence: CDR1 LNHNV, CDR2 YYDKDF (reference sequence). There are 15 residues in the CDR3. In DNA form, the CDR3 reads TGTGCCACCAGCAATCTAGCGGGGGGCACAGATACGCAGTATTTT. Its protein is CATSNLAGGTDTQYF.

The J gene is TRBJ2-7, the V gene TRBV29-1; TRBD2 matches 12 bases. CDR3 length: 13 amino acids. CDR1 SQVTM and CDR2 ANQGSEA come from the germline V gene. J lost 7 bases, V lost 7 bases, and 8 bases had no gene match. CDR3 region: CSAWTSGIEEQYF. In DNA, the CDR3 is TGCAGCGCCTGGACTAGCGGGATTGAGGAGCAGTACTTC.

This clonotype appeared a few times. The chain uses TRBV20-1 and TRBJ1-2; TRBD1 might be the D (5 bases). The V end lost 5 bases, the J end lost 6 bases, and 13 bases lay between the germline ends. Germline loops: CDR1 DFQATT, CDR2 SNEGSKA (reference sequence). This CDR3 has 12 amino acids. The CDR3 nucleotides read TGCAGTGCTGCGGCAGGGAACAATGGCTACACCTTC. Its protein product is CSAAAGNNGYTF.

The chain joins TRBV6-2 or TRBV6-3 to TRBJ1-2, with D maybe TRBD1 (6 bases). The CDR3 covers 15 residues. V dropped 6 bases and J dropped 2 bases, with 16 bases sitting between them. CDR1 is MNHEY and CDR2 is SVGEGT in the germline V gene. The CDR3 DNA sequence: TGTGCCAGCAGCCACCCCCAGGGGCGAAACTATGGCTACACCTTC. This sequence encodes CASSHPQGRNYGYTF.

The chain couples TRBV20-1 to TRBJ1-1, with D hard to call. Trimming removed 0 bases at V and 7 bases at J, with 6 bases between. This CDR3 spans 11 amino acids. In germline, CDR1 is DFQATT, CDR2 SNEGSKA (reference sequence). CDR3 sequence (DNA): TGCAGTGCTAGAGAATTCGGTGAAGCTTTCTTT. This encodes CSAREFGEAFF.

This clonotype was seen only a few times. The chain joins TRBV20-1 to TRBJ1-2; D remains unclear. The CDR3 consists of 15 residues. Germline assignment: CDR1 DFQATT and CDR2 SNEGSKA (reference sequence). V lost 2 bases, J lost 3 bases, and 16 bases lay in between. The CDR3 reads CSARLTRRFDYGYTF. The DNA of the CDR3 is TGCAGTGCTAGACTTACTCGACGGTTCGACTATGGCTACACCTTC.

This clonotype has more than one count but fewer than ten. This chain connects TRBV12-3 or TRBV12-4 to TRBJ2-7, with a possible D match to TRBD1 (6 bases). CDR3 size: 15 residues. Deletions cut 6 bases from V and 6 bases from J, with 21 bases between. For the CDR3, the DNA is TGTGCCAGCAGCCCGACTACAGGGACCTATACCGAGCAGTACTTC. This sequence encodes CASSPTTGTYTEQYF.

The chain joins TRBV7-2 to TRBJ2-1, with D maybe TRBD1 (6 bases). The ends were cut back, 5 bases at V and 4 bases at J, with 15 bases in the middle. Germline CDR1 SGHTA, CDR2 FQGNSA. CDR3 length: 15 amino acids. The CDR3 sequence is CASSPRPGTYNEQFF. The CDR3 coding sequence is TGTGCCAGCAGCCCCCGGCCTGGGACATACAATGAGCAGTTCTTC.

V is TRBV7-9 and J is TRBJ2-1; a weak D match, TRBD2 (6 bases). The germline CDR1 and CDR2 sequences are SEHNR and FQNEAQ (reference sequence). The germline V and J ends were trimmed by 9 bases and 7 bases, with 19 bases remaining between them. This CDR3 region has 14 residues. The CDR3 sequence: CASLRGGPLNEQFF. CDR3 DNA sequence: TGTGCCAGTCTGAGGGGAGGACCGCTAAATGAGCAGTTCTTC. The whole variable domain, filled in from reference TRBV7-9 and TRBJ2-1, reads DTGVSQNPRHKITKRGQNVTFRCDPISEHNRLYWYRQTLGQGPEFLTYFQNEAQLEKSRLLSDRFSAERPKGSFSTLEIQRTEQGDSAMYLCASLRGGPLNEQFFGPGTRLTVL.

The chain employs TRBV12-3 or TRBV12-4 and TRBJ2-5, with D possibly called TRBD1 or TRBD2 (7 bases each). V was pared by 7 bases and J by 6 bases, with 15 bases between. This CDR3 spans 13 amino acids. In DNA, the CDR3 is TGTGCCAGCAACCTTCAGGGGGGGCAGACCCAGTACTTC. This encodes CASNLQGGQTQYF.

This clonotype was picked up a small number of times. The chain employs TRBV10-3 and TRBJ2-3, with 7 bases matching TRBD2. This CDR3 spans 16 amino acids. Germline V gene lookup returns CDR1 ENHRY and CDR2 SYGVKD. Trimming cost V 3 bases and J 0 bases; bases outside gene matches: 6. This CDR3 reads CAISDWASGSTDTQYF. The CDR3 nucleotides are TGTGCCATCAGTGATTGGGCTAGCGGAAGCACAGATACGCAGTATTTT.

The V call is TRBV6-1, the J call TRBJ2-7, with TRBD2 matching 8 bases. The germline gives CDR1 MNHNS, CDR2 SASEGT. Trimming at V came to 6 bases and at J to 9 bases, leaving 7 bases not matched to a gene. The CDR3 contains 12 residues. The CDR3 DNA reads TGTGCCAGCAGGGGAGGGCGGGGGGTGCAGTACTTC. Encoded protein: CASRGGRGVQYF.

A single count supports this clonotype. The CDR3 DNA follows: TGTGCCAGCAGATCGGACGGGGGCTACGAGCAGTACTTC. Encoded protein: CASRSDGGYEQYF. J is TRBJ2-7 and V is TRBV7-9; tentative D call: TRBD2 (6 bases). CDR3 length: 13 residues. Germline CDR1 and CDR2: SEHNR and FQNEAQ (reference sequence). Trimming took off 6 bases at V and 3 bases at J, with 12 bases between the two ends.

The CDR3 reads CASSLGGAGQYF. In nucleotides, the CDR3 is TGTGCCAGCAGCTTGGGAGGGGCCGGGCAGTACTTC. This chain connects TRBV5-6 to TRBJ2-7; the D call may be TRBD1 or TRBD2 (5 bases each). The CDR3 is 12 amino acids. The ends were cut back, 0 bases at V and 9 bases at J, with 10 bases in the middle. From germline, CDR1 is SGHDT and CDR2 YYEEEE.

This clonotype was seen just once. The rearrangement uses TRBV18 and TRBJ2-3; the D gene is possibly TRBD2 (5 bases). V lost 4 bases and J 4 bases, leaving 12 bases between the germline ends. This CDR3 has 14 residues. Per the germline V gene, CDR1 is KGHSH and CDR2 is LQKENI. The CDR3: CASSLTDSADTQYF. The DNA of the CDR3 is TGTGCCAGCTCACTGACCGATAGCGCAGATACGCAGTATTTT.

This clonotype was found many times. The J gene is TRBJ2-1, the V gene TRBV20-1; 10 bases are shared with TRBD2. In germline, CDR1 is DFQATT, CDR2 SNEGSKA (reference sequence). Trimming took 1 base from V and 4 from J; bases not matched to a gene: 4. CDR3 length: 15 amino acids. The CDR3 DNA reads as TGCAGTGCTAGAGCGCTAGCGGGAGCTTACAATGAGCAGTTCTTC. Its translation: CSARALAGAYNEQFF.

This clonotype appeared a few times. The V gene is TRBV6-5, the J gene TRBJ2-7; 7 bases line up with TRBD1. J lost 5 bases, V lost 6 bases, and 4 bases had no gene match. The CDR3 totals 12 residues. Germline assignment: CDR1 MNHEY and CDR2 SVGAGI. This CDR3 is CASRQGFDEQYF. The CDR3 region has the DNA TGTGCCAGCAGACAGGGGTTCGACGAGCAGTACTTC.

The chain uses TRBV20-1 and TRBJ2-3; 8 nucleotides match TRBD2. This CDR3 has 15 amino acids. Trimming took 5 bases from V and 3 from J; bases not matched to a gene: 10. CDR1 DFQATT and CDR2 SNEGSKA come from the germline V gene (reference sequence). The CDR3 loop reads CSAHKTSASTDTQYF. CDR3 bases: TGCAGTGCTCATAAGACTAGCGCATCGACAGATACGCAGTATTTT.

The chain links TRBV20-1 to TRBJ1-1; D is undetermined. V was pared by 8 bases and J by 4 bases, with 14 bases between. Germline loops: CDR1 DFQATT, CDR2 SNEGSKA (reference sequence). The CDR3 consists of 12 residues. The CDR3 loop reads CSSYSGSTEAFF. CDR3 in DNA: TGCAGTAGTTACAGTGGAAGCACTGAAGCTTTCTTT.

The chain combines TRBV20-1 with TRBJ1-6; the D is unclear. V was shortened by 2 bases and J by 7 bases, with 9 bases between the two germline ends. The germline gives CDR1 DFQATT, CDR2 SNEGSKA (reference sequence). There are 13 residues in the CDR3. The CDR3 sequence: CSARPVTNSPLHF. The CDR3 coding sequence is TGCAGTGCTAGACCCGTCACCAATTCACCCCTCCACTTT.

The V gene is TRBV20-1, the J gene TRBJ1-4; TRBD1 might be the D (5 bases). The CDR3 has 13 residues. Germline V gene lookup returns CDR1 DFQATT and CDR2 SNEGSKA (reference sequence). V was clipped by 5 bases and J by 2 bases, with 9 bases between them. CDR3: CSASWGTNEKLFF. DNA for the CDR3: TGCAGTGCTTCGTGGGGCACTAATGAAAAACTGTTTTTT.